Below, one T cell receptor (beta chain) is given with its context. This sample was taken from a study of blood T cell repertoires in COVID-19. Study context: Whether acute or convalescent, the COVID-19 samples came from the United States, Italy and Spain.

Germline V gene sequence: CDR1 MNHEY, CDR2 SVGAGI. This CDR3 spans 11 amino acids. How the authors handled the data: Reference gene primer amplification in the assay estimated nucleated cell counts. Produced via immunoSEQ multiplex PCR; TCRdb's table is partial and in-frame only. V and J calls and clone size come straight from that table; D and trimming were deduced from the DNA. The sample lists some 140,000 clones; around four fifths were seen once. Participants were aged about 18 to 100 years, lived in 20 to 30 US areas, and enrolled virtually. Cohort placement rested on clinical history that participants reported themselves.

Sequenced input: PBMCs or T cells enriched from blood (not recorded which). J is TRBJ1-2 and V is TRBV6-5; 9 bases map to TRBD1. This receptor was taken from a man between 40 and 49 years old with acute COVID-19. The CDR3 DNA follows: TGTGTGACAGGGGGTAACTATGGCTACACCTTC. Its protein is CVTGGNYGYTF.